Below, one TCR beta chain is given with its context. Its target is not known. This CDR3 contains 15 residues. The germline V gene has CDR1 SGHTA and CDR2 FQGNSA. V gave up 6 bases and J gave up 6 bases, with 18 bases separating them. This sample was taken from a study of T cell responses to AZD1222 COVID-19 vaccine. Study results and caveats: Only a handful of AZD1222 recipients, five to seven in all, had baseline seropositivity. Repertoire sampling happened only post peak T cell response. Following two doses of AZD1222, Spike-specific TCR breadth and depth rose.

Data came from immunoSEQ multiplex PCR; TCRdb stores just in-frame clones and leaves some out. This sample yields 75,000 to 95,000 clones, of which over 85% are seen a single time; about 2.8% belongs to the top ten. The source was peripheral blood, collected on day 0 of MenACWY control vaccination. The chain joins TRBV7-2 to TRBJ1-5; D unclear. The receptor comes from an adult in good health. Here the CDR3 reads CASSFDRASGQPQHF. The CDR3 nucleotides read TGTGCCAGCAGTTTCGATAGGGCCTCAGGTCAGCCCCAGCATTTT.